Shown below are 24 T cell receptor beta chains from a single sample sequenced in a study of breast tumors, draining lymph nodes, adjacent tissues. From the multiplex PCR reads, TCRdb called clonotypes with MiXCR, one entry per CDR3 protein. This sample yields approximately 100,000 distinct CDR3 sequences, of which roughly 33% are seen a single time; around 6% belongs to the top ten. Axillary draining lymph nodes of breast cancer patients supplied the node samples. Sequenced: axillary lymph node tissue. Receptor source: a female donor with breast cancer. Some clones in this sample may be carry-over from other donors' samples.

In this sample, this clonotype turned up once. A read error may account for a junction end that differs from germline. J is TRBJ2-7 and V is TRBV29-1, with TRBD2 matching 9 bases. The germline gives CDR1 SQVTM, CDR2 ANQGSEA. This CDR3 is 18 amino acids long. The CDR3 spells CNVEDPIGEAGGFYEQYF. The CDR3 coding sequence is TGCAACGTTGAGGATCCTATTGGTGAAGCGGGAGGTTTCTACGAGCAGTACTTC.

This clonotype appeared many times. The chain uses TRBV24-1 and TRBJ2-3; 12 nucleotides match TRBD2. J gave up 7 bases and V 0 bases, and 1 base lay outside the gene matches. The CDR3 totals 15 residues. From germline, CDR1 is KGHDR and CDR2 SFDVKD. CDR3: CATSDLTSGRHTQYF. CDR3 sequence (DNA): TGTGCCACCAGTGATTTGACTAGCGGGAGGCATACGCAGTATTTT.

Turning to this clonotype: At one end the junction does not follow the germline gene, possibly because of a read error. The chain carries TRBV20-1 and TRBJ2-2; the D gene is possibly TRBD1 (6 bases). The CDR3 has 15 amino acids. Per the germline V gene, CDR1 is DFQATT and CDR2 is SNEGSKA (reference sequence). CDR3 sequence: CSASPGTRNTEELFF. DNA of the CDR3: TGCAGTGCTAGCCCCGGGACAAGAAACACCGAGGAGCTGTTTTTT.

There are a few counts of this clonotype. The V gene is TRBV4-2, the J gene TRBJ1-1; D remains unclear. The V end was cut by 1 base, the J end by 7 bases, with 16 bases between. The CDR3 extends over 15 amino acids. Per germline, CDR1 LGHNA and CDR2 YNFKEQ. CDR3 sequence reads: CASSQGLRRHDEAFF. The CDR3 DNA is TGTGCCAGCAGCCAAGGCTTAAGGCGCCACGATGAAGCTTTCTTT.

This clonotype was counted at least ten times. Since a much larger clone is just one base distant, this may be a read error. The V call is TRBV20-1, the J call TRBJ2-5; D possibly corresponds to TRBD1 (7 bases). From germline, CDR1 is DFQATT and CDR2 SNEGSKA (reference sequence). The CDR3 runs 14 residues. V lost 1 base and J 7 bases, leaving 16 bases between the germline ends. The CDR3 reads CSARGTGGVATQYF. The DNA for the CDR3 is TGCAGTGCTAGAGGGACAGGAGGGGTAGCGACCCAGTACTTC.

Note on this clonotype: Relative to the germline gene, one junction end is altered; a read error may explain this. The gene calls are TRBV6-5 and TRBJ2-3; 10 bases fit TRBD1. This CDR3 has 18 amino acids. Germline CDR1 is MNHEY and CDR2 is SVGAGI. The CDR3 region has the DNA TGTGCCAGCAGTGCCGCCTCACCGGGACAGGGGACCACAGATATGCAGTATTTT. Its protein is CASSAASPGQGTTDMQYF.

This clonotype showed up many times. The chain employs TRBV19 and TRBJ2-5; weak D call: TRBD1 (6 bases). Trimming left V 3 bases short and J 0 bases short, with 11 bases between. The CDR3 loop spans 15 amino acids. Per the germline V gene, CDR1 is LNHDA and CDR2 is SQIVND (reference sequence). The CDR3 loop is CASSMYQGYQETQYF. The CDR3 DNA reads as TGTGCCAGTAGTATGTACCAGGGGTACCAAGAGACCCAGTACTTC.

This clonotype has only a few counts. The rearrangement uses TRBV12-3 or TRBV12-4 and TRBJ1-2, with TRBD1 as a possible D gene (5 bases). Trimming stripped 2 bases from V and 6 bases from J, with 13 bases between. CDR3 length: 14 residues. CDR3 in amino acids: CASSLRAGLNGYTF. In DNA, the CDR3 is TGTGCCAGCAGTTTACGGGCGGGACTAAATGGCTACACCTTC.

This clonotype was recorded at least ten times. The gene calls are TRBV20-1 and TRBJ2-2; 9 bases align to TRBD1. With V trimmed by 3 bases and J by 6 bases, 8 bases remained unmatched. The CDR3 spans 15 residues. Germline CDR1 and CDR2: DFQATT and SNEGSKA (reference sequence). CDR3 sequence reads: CSASTGGLRAGELFF. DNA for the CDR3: TGCAGTGCTAGTACAGGGGGCCTTAGGGCCGGGGAGCTGTTTTTT.

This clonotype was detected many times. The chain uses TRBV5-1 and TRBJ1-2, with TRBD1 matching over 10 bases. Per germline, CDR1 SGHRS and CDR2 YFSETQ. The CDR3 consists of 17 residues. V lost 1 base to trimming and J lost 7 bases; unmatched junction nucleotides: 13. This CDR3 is CASSLRQGAQQRGGYTF. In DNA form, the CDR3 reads TGCGCCAGCAGCTTGAGACAGGGGGCGCAACAAAGGGGTGGCTACACCTTC.

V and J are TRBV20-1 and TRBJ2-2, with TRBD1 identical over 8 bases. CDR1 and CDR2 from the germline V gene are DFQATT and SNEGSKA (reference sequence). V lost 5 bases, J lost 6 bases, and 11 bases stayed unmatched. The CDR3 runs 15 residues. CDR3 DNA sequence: TGCAGTGCTCGGAGTGGGGACAGGTCGTCCGGGGAGCTGTTTTTT. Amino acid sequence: CSARSGDRSSGELFF.

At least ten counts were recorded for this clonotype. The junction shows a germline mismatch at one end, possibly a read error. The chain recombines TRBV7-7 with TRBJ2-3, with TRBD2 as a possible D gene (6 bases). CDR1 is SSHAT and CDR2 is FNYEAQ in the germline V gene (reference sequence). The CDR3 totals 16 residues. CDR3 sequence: CASSRARDLYTDTQYF. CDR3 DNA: TGTGCTAGCAGCCGGGCGCGGGACTTATACACAGATACGCAGTATTTT.

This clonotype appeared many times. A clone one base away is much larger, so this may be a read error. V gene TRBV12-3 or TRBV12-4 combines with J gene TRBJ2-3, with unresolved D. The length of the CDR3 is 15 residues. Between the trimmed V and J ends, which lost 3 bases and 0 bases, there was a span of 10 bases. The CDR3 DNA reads TGTGCCAGCAGTTTCGTGCGAACTAGCACAGATACGCAGTATTTT. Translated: CASSFVRTSTDTQYF.

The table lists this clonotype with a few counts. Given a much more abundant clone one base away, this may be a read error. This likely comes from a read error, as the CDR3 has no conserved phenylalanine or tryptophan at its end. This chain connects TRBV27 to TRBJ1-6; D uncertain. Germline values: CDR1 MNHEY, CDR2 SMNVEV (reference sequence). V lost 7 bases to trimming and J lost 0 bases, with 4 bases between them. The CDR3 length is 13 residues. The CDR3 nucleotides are TGTGCCAGCACCCTCTCCTATAATTCACCCCTCCACCTT. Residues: CASTLSYNSPLHL.

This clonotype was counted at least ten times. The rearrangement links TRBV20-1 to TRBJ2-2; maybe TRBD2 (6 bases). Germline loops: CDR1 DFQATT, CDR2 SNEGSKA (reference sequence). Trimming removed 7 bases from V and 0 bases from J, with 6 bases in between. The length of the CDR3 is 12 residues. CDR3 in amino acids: CSGGANTGELFF. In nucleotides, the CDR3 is TGCAGTGGCGGGGCGAACACCGGGGAGCTGTTTTTT.

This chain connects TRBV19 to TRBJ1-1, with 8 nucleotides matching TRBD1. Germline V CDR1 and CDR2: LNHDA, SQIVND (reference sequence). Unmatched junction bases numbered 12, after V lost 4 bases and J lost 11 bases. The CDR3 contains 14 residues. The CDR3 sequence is CASSTTSTGAGAFF. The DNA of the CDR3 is TGTGCCAGTAGTACCACCTCGACAGGGGCTGGGGCTTTCTTT. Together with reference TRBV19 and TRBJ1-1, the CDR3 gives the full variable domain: DGGITQSPKYLFRKEGQNVTLSCEQNLNHDAMYWYRQDPGQGLRLIYYSQIVNDFQKGDIAEGYSVSREKKESFPLTVTSAQKNPTAFYLCASSTTSTGAGAFFGQGTRLTVV.

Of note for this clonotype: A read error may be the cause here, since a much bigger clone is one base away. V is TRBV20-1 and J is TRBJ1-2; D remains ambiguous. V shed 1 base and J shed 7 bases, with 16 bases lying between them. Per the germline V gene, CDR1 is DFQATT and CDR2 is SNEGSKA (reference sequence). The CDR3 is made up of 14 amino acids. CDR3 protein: CSARGLFGSSGYTF. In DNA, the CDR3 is TGCAGTGCTAGAGGGCTTTTCGGGTCGTCTGGCTACACCTTC.

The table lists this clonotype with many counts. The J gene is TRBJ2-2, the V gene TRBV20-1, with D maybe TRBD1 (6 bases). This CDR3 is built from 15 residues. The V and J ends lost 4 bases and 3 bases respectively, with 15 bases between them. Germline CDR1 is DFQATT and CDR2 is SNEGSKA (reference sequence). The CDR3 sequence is CSANRRDTYTGELFF. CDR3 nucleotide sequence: TGCAGTGCTAATCGCCGGGACACCTACACCGGGGAGCTGTTTTTT.

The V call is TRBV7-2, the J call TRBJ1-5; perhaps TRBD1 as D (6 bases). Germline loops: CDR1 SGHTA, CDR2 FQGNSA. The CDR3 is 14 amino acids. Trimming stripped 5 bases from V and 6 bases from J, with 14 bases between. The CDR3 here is CASSPTGLGQPQHF. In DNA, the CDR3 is TGTGCCAGCAGCCCTACAGGGTTAGGTCAGCCCCAGCATTTT. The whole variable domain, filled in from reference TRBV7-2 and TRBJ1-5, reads GAGVSQSPSNKVTEKGKDVELRCDPISGHTALYWYRQSLGQGLEFLIYFQGNSAPDKSGLPSDRFSAERTGGSVSTLTIQRTQQEDSAVYLCASSPTGLGQPQHFGDGTRLSIL.

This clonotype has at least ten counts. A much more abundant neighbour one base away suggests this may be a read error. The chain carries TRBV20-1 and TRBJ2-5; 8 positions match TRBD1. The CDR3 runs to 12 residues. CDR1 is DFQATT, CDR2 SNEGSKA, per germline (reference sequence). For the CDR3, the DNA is TGCAGTGCCCTCAGGGGGCCGGAGACCCCGTACTTC. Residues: CSALRGPETPYF.

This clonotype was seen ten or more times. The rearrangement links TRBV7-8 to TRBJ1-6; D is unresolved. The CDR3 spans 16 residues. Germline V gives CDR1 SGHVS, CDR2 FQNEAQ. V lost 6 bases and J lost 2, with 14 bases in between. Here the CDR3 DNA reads TGTGCCAGCAGACTCTACGTGATTGCCTATAATTCACCCCTCCACTTT. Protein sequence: CASRLYVIAYNSPLHF.

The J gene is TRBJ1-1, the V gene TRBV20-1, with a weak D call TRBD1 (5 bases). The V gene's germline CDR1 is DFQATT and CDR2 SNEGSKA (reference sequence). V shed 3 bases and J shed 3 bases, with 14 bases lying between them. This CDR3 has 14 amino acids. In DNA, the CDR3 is TGCAGTGCTAGCGAAATAGGGGTTGACACTGAAGCTTTCTTT. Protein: CSASEIGVDTEAFF.

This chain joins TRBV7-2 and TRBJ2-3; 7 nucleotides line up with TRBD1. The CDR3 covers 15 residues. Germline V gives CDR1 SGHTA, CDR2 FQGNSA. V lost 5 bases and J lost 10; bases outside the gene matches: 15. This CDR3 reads CASSKTTGPGGAQYF. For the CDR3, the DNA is TGTGCCAGCAGCAAAACGACAGGGCCCGGAGGAGCGCAGTATTTT.

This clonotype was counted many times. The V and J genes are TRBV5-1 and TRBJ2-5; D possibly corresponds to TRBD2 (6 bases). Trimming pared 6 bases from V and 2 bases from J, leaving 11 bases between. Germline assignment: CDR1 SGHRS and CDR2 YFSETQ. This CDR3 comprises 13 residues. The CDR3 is CASNNGRQETQYF. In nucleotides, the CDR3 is TGCGCCAGCAACAACGGGAGACAAGAGACCCAGTACTTC.